One and the same sample provided the 10 T cell receptor beta chains below, sequenced in a study of shared clonotypes between healthy human individuals. This table comes from immunoSEQ multiplex PCR, and its TCRdb copy is limited to in-frame clones, with some not included. This sample carries 740,000 or so clones, approximately 73% of them seen once, and the ten largest clones take around 1.8%. The sequencing sample was made of memory CD4+ T cells sorted from blood. Subset reported: CD45RA-negative fraction. Receptors were obtained from a woman aged 25-40 years in good health.

This chain connects TRBV5-1 to TRBJ2-2, with 9 bases matching TRBD2. Germline CDR1 and CDR2: SGHRS and YFSETQ. The CDR3 is 17 residues long. Unmatched junction bases numbered 14, after V lost 6 bases and J lost 5 bases. The CDR3 region is CASKGISGRGPTGELFF. As DNA, the CDR3 is TGCGCCAGCAAAGGTATTAGCGGGAGAGGGCCGACCGGGGAGCTGTTTTTT.

This clone appeared a single time. The rearrangement uses TRBV18 and TRBJ2-7; D might be TRBD2 (6 bases). The germline gives CDR1 KGHSH, CDR2 LQKENI. This CDR3 comprises 15 residues. Trimming cost V 3 bases and J 2 bases, with 14 bases left between them. For the CDR3, the DNA is TGTGCCAGCTCACCTGGAGGGAAAAAAACCTACGAGCAGTACTTC. Its translation is CASSPGGKKTYEQYF.

V gene TRBV27 combines with J gene TRBJ1-3; 7 bases match TRBD1. This CDR3 has 13 residues. Germline assignment: CDR1 MNHEY and CDR2 SMNVEV (reference sequence). V was pared by 8 bases and J by 4 bases, with 5 bases of the junction left unmatched. The CDR3 protein is CASYRQGGNTIYF. CDR3 coding DNA: TGTGCCAGCTATCGACAGGGAGGAAACACCATATATTTT.

Concerning this clone itself: Other nucleotide sequences from this sample produce the same CDR3. The gene calls are TRBV5-1 and TRBJ2-5; D uncertain. This CDR3 has 14 residues. The germline gives CDR1 SGHRS, CDR2 YFSETQ. V dropped 1 base and J dropped 0 bases, with 7 bases sitting between them. The CDR3 DNA follows: TGCGCCAGCAGCTTGTGGGGTGACCAAGAGACCCAGTACTTC. Encoded protein: CASSLWGDQETQYF.

Here the CDR3 DNA reads TGTGCCAGCAGCTATGGACAAAACAATCAGCCCCAGCATTTT. Translating gives CASSYGQNNQPQHF. The chain recombines TRBV5-6 with TRBJ1-5, with a tentative D call TRBD1 (5 bases). Trimming removed 3 bases at V and 3 bases at J, with 10 bases between. The CDR3 is 14 residues long. Germline V gene lookup returns CDR1 SGHDT and CDR2 YYEEEE.

The DNA for the CDR3 is TGTGCCAGCAGCCCCATGAGGTCTGAAGCTTTCTTT. It translates to CASSPMRSEAFF. This sequence joins TRBV7-9 and TRBJ1-1; no clear D. The V end was cut by 5 bases, the J end by 6 bases, with 10 bases between. The CDR3 length is 12 residues. Germline values: CDR1 SEHNR, CDR2 FQNEAQ (reference sequence).

This chain joins TRBV11-2 and TRBJ1-1; D unresolved. The CDR3 extends over 13 amino acids. Germline CDR1 SGHAT, CDR2 FQNNGV. V was pared by 0 bases and J by 0 bases, with 2 bases between. The CDR3 sequence: CASSLDLNTEAFF. The CDR3 DNA reads TGTGCCAGCAGCTTAGACTTGAACACTGAAGCTTTCTTT.

The CDR3, as DNA: TGCGCCAGCAGGACCTCCGGTCCCTCGGGGGAGCAGTACTTC. Amino acid sequence: CASRTSGPSGEQYF. The chain joins TRBV10-2 to TRBJ2-7, with D possibly TRBD2 on 5 matching bases. The V gene's germline CDR1 is WSHSY and CDR2 SAAADI. Trimming took off 6 bases at V and 7 bases at J, with 19 bases between the two ends. The CDR3 is 14 residues long.

The V gene is TRBV4-1, the J gene TRBJ1-4; D possibly corresponds to TRBD1 (5 bases). CDR3 length equals 16 residues. Looked up from germline, CDR1 is MGHRA and CDR2 is YSYEKL. The ends were cut back, 1 base at V and 8 bases at J, with 17 bases in the middle. CDR3: CASSQGLGGTVEKLFF. CDR3 in DNA: TGCGCCAGCAGCCAAGGTCTGGGTGGGACTGTGGAAAAACTGTTTTTT.

The chain is built from TRBV27 and TRBJ2-3; no clear D. The germline V and J ends were trimmed by 2 bases and 5 bases, with 11 bases remaining between them. Germline CDR1 is MNHEY and CDR2 is SMNVEV (reference sequence). The CDR3 extends over 14 amino acids. The CDR3 here is CASSLGRVGDTQYF. CDR3 in DNA: TGTGCCAGCAGTTTAGGTAGGGTTGGAGATACGCAGTATTTT.